What follows describes a single T cell receptor (beta chain). Its target is not known. This record belongs to a study of T-cell memory formation after mild COVID-19. In the study overall: TCR clusters showed largely donor specificity. Study-wide findings and caveats: A subset of responding clones appeared in pre-infection memory, suggesting cross-reactive memory joined. Among clones contracting day 15 to 85, CD4/CD8 was balanced, whereas later expanders leaned CD4+. For contracting clones, CD4+ ones sat mainly in CM and EM, CD8+ in EMRA.

TCRdb reanalysed the 5' RACE reads using MiXCR and keeps one entry per CDR3 protein. The table shows some 300,000 distinct CDR3 sequences, with roughly 21% occurring only once. V was cut by 7 bases and J by 2 bases, with 12 bases left in between. CDR1 MNHEY and CDR2 SVGEGT come from the germline V gene. The CDR3 spans 14 residues. This clonotype was sampled from a man aged 18-30 years who had mild COVID-19 (a few samples of this study predate the infection). Cell type and time point are not known. Sequencing was carried out using PBMCs or a T cell subset sorted from them (not recorded which). This chain connects TRBV6-2 or TRBV6-3 to TRBJ1-5, with D uncertain. This CDR3 is CASTKDLRNQPQHF. The DNA for the CDR3 is TGTGCCAGCACTAAGGACCTACGCAATCAGCCCCAGCATTTT.